Presented here are 6 T cell receptor beta chains from one specimen sequenced in a study of CXCR3-negative and CXCR3-positive naive CD8 T cells. The authors prepared UMI-labeled TRB cDNA libraries by 5' RACE. No DNA is given; TCRdb re-called the 5' RACE reads and lists each CDR3 protein once. Its table lists roughly 89,000 distinct CDR3 sequences. The specimen was naive CXCR3- CD8+ T cells from blood. The subset: CD45RO-CCR7+CD27+CD95- naive CD8+ T cells lacking CXCR3 (TNR3-). Source of these receptors: a human donor in good health. Some clones in this sample may be carry-over from other donors' samples.

The chain employs TRBV7-9 and TRBJ1-1. Germline-derived CDR1 and CDR2 are SEHNR and FQNEAQ (reference sequence). The CDR3 length is 13 residues. The CDR3 loop is CASSPTAGPEAFF.

V is TRBV20-1 and J is TRBJ2-7; TCRdb returns TRBD2, unconfirmable since there is no DNA. CDR1 and CDR2 from the germline V gene are DFQATT and SNEGSKA (reference sequence). CDR3 length: 14 amino acids. The CDR3 here is CSALTSGLSYEQYF.

This chain's CDR3 is CAISAPDRPYEQYF. The rearrangement links TRBV10-3 to TRBJ2-7; TCRdb calls TRBD1, which cannot be checked without DNA. Looked up from germline, CDR1 is ENHRY and CDR2 is SYGVKD. The CDR3 consists of 14 residues.

V and J are TRBV19 and TRBJ1-1; TCRdb calls TRBD1, which cannot be checked without DNA. The V gene's germline CDR1 is LNHDA and CDR2 SQIVND (reference sequence). The CDR3 sequence is 13 residues long. This chain's CDR3 is CASSDWTEREAFF.

The rearrangement uses TRBV14 and TRBJ1-6. CDR1 and CDR2 from the germline V gene are SGHDN and FVKESK. The CDR3 loop spans 15 amino acids. The CDR3 loop reads CASSQDNSYNSPLHF.

This chain uses TRBV7-9 with TRBJ2-5; there is no DNA to check the TCRdb D call of TRBD1. Per germline, CDR1 SEHNR and CDR2 FQNEAQ (reference sequence). This CDR3 region has 16 residues. This CDR3 reads CASSLGSAGIGETQYF.